This TCR beta chain was recovered during a study of cytomegalovirus exposure and HLA in healthy donors. Regarding the study as a whole: Listed as cytomegalovirus-associated were 150 or so TCR beta chains. By HLA locus, TCR association rates varied in a later analysis, with DRB1 showing the most and HLA-C the fewest.

The CDR3 covers 14 residues. CDR1 is LNHDA, CDR2 SQIVND, per germline (reference sequence). Trimming cost V 9 bases and J 2 bases; bases outside gene matches: 7. The PCR employed 60 Vbeta primers together with 13 Jbeta primers. TCRdb's copy holds only in-frame clones and misses some; the assay was immunoSEQ multiplex PCR. The sample records 150,000 to 200,000 clones, around 79% being singletons. This clone appeared once. Its antigen is unknown. This clonotype originated in a male donor in good health and CMV-seropositive. The chain combines TRBV19 with TRBJ1-2, with 9 positions matching TRBD1. Sequenced sample: PBMCs. The CDR3 coding sequence is TGTGCCAGCTATCCAGGGACAGGGAACTATGGCTACACCTTC. Protein product: CASYPGTGNYGYTF.